This T cell receptor (beta chain) was sequenced during a study of vaccination effects on CD4 cells after COVID-19. A word on this clone: Its antigen is not known.

The ViraFEST assay expanded antigen-specific CD4+ T cells with viral peptide pools before sequencing. The culture ran for 10 days, and then CD4+ T cells were isolated. Each participant was given two doses of one vaccine (BNT162b2 or mRNA-1273). The study found no prior SARS-CoV-2 infection in the vaccine recipients, who tested negative for nucleocapsid antibodies. A few million PBMC were placed in each well, which was supplemented with about 9.3 IU/ml IL-2 and around 9.5 ug/ml peptides. The CDR3 spans 14 residues. V dropped 3 bases and J dropped 3 bases, with 9 bases sitting between them. Germline V gene data show CDR1 as SGDLS and CDR2 as YYNGEE. Clones were read by immunoSEQ multiplex PCR, and TCRdb kept only the in-frame ones, dropping some. The sample includes 30,000 to 40,000 clones, 55% to 75% of them seen just once.

The chain couples TRBV9 to TRBJ1-4; the D gene is possibly TRBD1 (6 bases). Sequencing used CD4+ T cells from PBMCs cultured with HCoV-229E spike peptides, obtained after COVID-19 vaccination. This sequence originates from a human donor who received a COVID-19 vaccine. CDR3 nucleotides: TGTGCCAGCAGCGCCGGACAGCCTAATGAAAAACTGTTTTTT. Its protein product is CASSAGQPNEKLFF.